One sample yielded the 32 T cell receptor beta chains listed below, sequenced in a study of CD8 T cells in Susac syndrome. With random hexamers, reverse transcription was performed on about 0.5 to 1 ug of RNA. MiXCR, applied by TCRdb to the immunoSEQ multiplex PCR reads, yields one record per CDR3 protein. The sample holds 75,000 to 100,000 distinct CDR3 sequences, about 93% seen once. Sequenced sample: CD8+ T cells from PBMCs. These receptors were taken from a human donor in good health.

The chain carries TRBV7-6 and TRBJ2-6; no definite D call. CDR3 length: 14 amino acids. Germline-derived CDR1 and CDR2 are SGHVS and FNYEAQ. Trimming shortened V by 2 bases and J by 2 bases, and 4 bases separated the two germline ends. The CDR3 DNA reads TGTGCCAGCAGCTTAAGCACTGGGGCCAACGTCCTGACTTTC. It is translated as CASSLSTGANVLTF.

The rearrangement links TRBV28 to TRBJ2-2; 9 bases are a match to TRBD1. J lost 5 bases, V lost 5 bases, and 6 bases had no gene match. The germline gives CDR1 MDHEN, CDR2 SYDVKM. The CDR3 is made up of 15 amino acids. CDR3 DNA sequence: TGTGCCAGCAGTCCGCGGGACAGGGTAACCGGGGAGCTGTTTTTT. Its protein product is CASSPRDRVTGELFF.

The chain is built from TRBV29-1 and TRBJ1-1, with D possibly being TRBD1 (5 bases). The CDR3 contains 13 residues. CDR1 and CDR2 from the germline V gene are SQVTM and ANQGSEA. The ends were cut back, 0 bases at V and 9 bases at J, with 14 bases in the middle. CDR3 nucleotides: TGCAGCGTTGAAGATTATGAGGGGACTCAAGCTTTCTTT. Its translation: CSVEDYEGTQAFF.

This chain connects TRBV9 to TRBJ2-5; 13 nucleotides line up with TRBD2. Germline assignment: CDR1 SGDLS and CDR2 YYNGEE. This CDR3 is built from 15 residues. V trimming: 2 bases; J trimming: 10 bases; junction bases outside the gene matches: 8. The CDR3 region has the DNA TGTGCCAGCAGCGTTGAACTAGCGGGAGGGCCAGACCAGTACTTC. Protein sequence: CASSVELAGGPDQYF.

V is TRBV28 and J is TRBJ1-1; D might be TRBD1 (6 bases). Germline CDR1 is MDHEN and CDR2 is SYDVKM. This CDR3 spans 16 amino acids. The V end lost 9 bases, the J end lost 4 bases, and 24 bases lay between the germline ends. The CDR3 protein is CASRKIWGLISTEAFF. CDR3 DNA: TGTGCCAGTCGTAAAATTTGGGGGCTTATTAGCACTGAAGCTTTCTTT.

This rearrangement joins TRBV9 to TRBJ2-6; D is perhaps TRBD1 (6 bases). Germline V gene lookup returns CDR1 SGDLS and CDR2 YYNGEE. The CDR3 runs 14 residues. V gave up 0 bases and J gave up 8 bases, with 9 bases separating them. CDR3 coding DNA: TGTGCCAGCAGCGTAGAGGGGGTTACCAACGTCCTGACTTTC. Translation gives CASSVEGVTNVLTF.

The chain employs TRBV6-5 and TRBJ2-1; 13 positions agree with TRBD2. This CDR3 is 17 amino acids long. CDR1 is MNHEY and CDR2 is SVGAGI in the germline V gene. Trimming removed 0 bases from V and 8 bases from J; junction bases left unmatched: 7. This CDR3 is CASSYSRRLAGGYEQFF. CDR3 sequence (DNA): TGTGCCAGCAGTTACTCGCGACGACTAGCGGGGGGATATGAGCAGTTCTTC.

The J gene is TRBJ2-3, the V gene TRBV4-3; D remains ambiguous. V was shortened by 4 bases and J by 4 bases, with 15 bases between the two germline ends. The CDR3 has 15 residues. Germline V gives CDR1 LGHNA, CDR2 YSLEER. CDR3 coding DNA: TGCGCCAGCAGCCTGATGCCACGTTTCCCAGATACGCAGTATTTT. It specifies CASSLMPRFPDTQYF.

The V gene is TRBV3-1, the J gene TRBJ1-6, with a weak D call TRBD1 (5 bases). The CDR3 loop spans 16 amino acids. Trimming shortened V by 0 bases and J by 4 bases, and 10 bases separated the two germline ends. Germline V gives CDR1 LGHDT, CDR2 YNNKEL (reference sequence). The DNA of the CDR3 is TGTGCCAGCAGCCAAGATGGCGGGACTTATAATTCACCCCTCCACTTT. This sequence encodes CASSQDGGTYNSPLHF.

This clonotype was seen once. This rearrangement joins TRBV27 to TRBJ1-5; D remains unclear. This CDR3 is built from 14 residues. V was cut by 2 bases and J by 0 bases, with 5 bases left in between. Per the germline V gene, CDR1 is MNHEY and CDR2 is SMNVEV (reference sequence). The CDR3 DNA reads as TGTGCCAGCAGTTTACAGGTTAGCAATCAGCCCCAGCATTTT. Protein product: CASSLQVSNQPQHF.

This chain uses TRBV5-1 with TRBJ1-1, with a weak D call TRBD1 (5 bases). The CDR3 consists of 15 residues. Trimming cost V 2 bases and J 2 bases, with 13 bases left between them. The V gene's germline CDR1 is SGHRS and CDR2 YFSETQ. CDR3 DNA sequence: TGCGCCAGCAGCTTTGGGGAGGGGAGAAACACTGAAGCTTTCTTT. Translating gives CASSFGEGRNTEAFF.

The V gene is TRBV29-1, the J gene TRBJ1-1; D is unresolved. CDR3 length: 12 residues. V dropped 4 bases and J dropped 5 bases, with 11 bases sitting between them. Germline values: CDR1 SQVTM, CDR2 ANQGSEA. The CDR3 sequence is CSVVSDVTEAFF. In DNA, the CDR3 is TGCAGCGTTGTCTCCGACGTGACTGAAGCTTTCTTT.

This sequence joins TRBV28 and TRBJ2-5; 8 bases line up with TRBD1. The CDR3 loop spans 16 amino acids. Germline V CDR1 and CDR2: MDHEN, SYDVKM. The V and J ends lost 1 base and 2 bases, in that order; junction bases with no gene match: 6. The CDR3 reads CASSLSAGGIQETQYF. In DNA form, the CDR3 reads TGTGCCAGCAGTTTATCGGCAGGGGGCATTCAAGAGACCCAGTACTTC. Looking up the rest from reference TRBV28 and TRBJ2-5 gives the full variable domain: DVKVTQSSRYLVKRTGEKVFLECVQDMDHENMFWYRQDPGLGLRLIYFSYDVKMKEKGDIPEGYSVSREKKERFSLILESASTNQTSMYLCASSLSAGGIQETQYFGPGTRLLVL.

The V call is TRBV5-6, the J call TRBJ2-1; TRBD1 matches at 8 bases. The V gene end was trimmed by 1 base and the J gene end by 7 bases; junction bases not matched to a gene: 7. The CDR3 spans 15 residues. Germline CDR1 SGHDT, CDR2 YYEEEE. The CDR3 sequence: CASSLRQGARNEQFF. The CDR3 DNA follows: TGTGCCAGCAGCTTGAGGCAGGGGGCGCGGAATGAGCAGTTCTTC.

Here the CDR3 reads CSAPGAGGPSFTGELFF. CDR3 coding DNA: TGCAGTGCACCCGGAGCGGGAGGGCCCTCTTTCACCGGGGAGCTGTTTTTT. The J gene is TRBJ2-2, the V gene TRBV20-1; 10 nucleotides align to TRBD2. The V gene's germline CDR1 is DFQATT and CDR2 SNEGSKA (reference sequence). The CDR3 runs to 17 residues. V was pared by 6 bases and J by 4 bases, with 14 bases of the junction left unmatched.

This clonotype was counted once. The chain recombines TRBV29-1 with TRBJ1-1, with D possibly TRBD1 on 6 matching bases. In germline, CDR1 is SQVTM, CDR2 ANQGSEA. The CDR3 spans 13 residues. Trimming removed 3 bases at V and 2 bases at J, with 10 bases between. CDR3 amino acids: CSVDRGSNTEAFF. CDR3 bases: TGCAGCGTTGACAGGGGATCCAACACTGAAGCTTTCTTT.

The count of this clonotype is one. The chain couples TRBV6-5 to TRBJ2-7; TRBD1 is a possible D gene (6 bases). CDR1 and CDR2 (germline): MNHEY, SVGAGI. This CDR3 is 17 amino acids long. Trimming pared 2 bases from V and 6 bases from J, leaving 23 bases between. CDR3 in DNA: TGTGCCAGCAGTTACACTACGGACAGCTATACGAATCCCGAGCAGTACGTC. This encodes CASSYTTDSYTNPEQYV.

The rearrangement uses TRBV29-1 and TRBJ1-1, with D possibly being TRBD1 (5 bases). The germline V gene has CDR1 SQVTM and CDR2 ANQGSEA. The CDR3 has 12 amino acids. V gave up 5 bases and J gave up 0 bases, with 7 bases separating them. CDR3 DNA: TGCAGCGTTTGGGGCTTGAACACTGAAGCTTTCTTT. Amino acids: CSVWGLNTEAFF.

The chain uses TRBV6-1 and TRBJ2-7, with D perhaps matching TRBD1 (5 bases). From germline, CDR1 is MNHNS and CDR2 SASEGT. The CDR3 runs 14 residues. Trimming pared 4 bases from V and 0 bases from J, leaving 10 bases between. The CDR3: CASSVAGPSYEQYF. DNA of the CDR3: TGTGCCAGCAGTGTTGCAGGGCCCTCCTACGAGCAGTACTTC.

V usage is TRBV28 and J usage is TRBJ2-1; D might be TRBD1 or TRBD2, each matching 5 bases. This CDR3 is 16 amino acids long. Deletions cut 7 bases from V and 5 bases from J, with 21 bases between. Germline V gene lookup returns CDR1 MDHEN and CDR2 SYDVKM. This CDR3 is CASKDFRGRIDNEQFF. Written as DNA, the CDR3 is TGTGCCAGCAAAGACTTTCGGGGACGAATTGACAATGAGCAGTTCTTC. The full variable domain, in which reference TRBV28 and TRBJ2-1 provide the parts outside the CDR3, is DVKVTQSSRYLVKRTGEKVFLECVQDMDHENMFWYRQDPGLGLRLIYFSYDVKMKEKGDIPEGYSVSREKKERFSLILESASTNQTSMYLCASKDFRGRIDNEQFFGPGTRLTVL.

The V and J genes are TRBV28 and TRBJ2-3, with a tentative D call TRBD1 (6 bases). V lost 6 bases and J 2 bases, leaving 12 bases between the germline ends. This CDR3 is built from 14 residues. Germline-derived CDR1 and CDR2 are MDHEN and SYDVKM. CDR3 amino acids: CASSLGQITDTQYF. As DNA, the CDR3 is TGTGCCAGCAGCCTGGGACAAATCACAGATACGCAGTATTTT.

The chain has TRBV19 and TRBJ1-5; D call uncertain. This CDR3 region has 12 residues. V lost 3 bases and J 3 bases, leaving 3 bases between the germline ends. The germline gives CDR1 LNHDA, CDR2 SQIVND (reference sequence). For the CDR3, the DNA is TGTGCCAGTAGTATCAACAATCAGCCCCAGCATTTT. It translates to CASSINNQPQHF.

The gene calls are TRBV7-9 and TRBJ1-2; D remains unclear. Germline V gene sequence: CDR1 SEHNR, CDR2 FQNEAQ (reference sequence). The CDR3 has 14 amino acids. With 1 base removed from V and 7 bases from J, the gap between germline ends came to 13 bases. The CDR3 sequence is CASSLEDGWVGYTF. In DNA, the CDR3 is TGTGCCAGCAGCTTAGAGGACGGTTGGGTTGGCTACACCTTC.

The rearrangement links TRBV6-1 to TRBJ1-2, with TRBD1 matching 7 bases. Germline loops: CDR1 MNHNS, CDR2 SASEGT. This CDR3 has 16 residues. After removal of 5 bases from V and 4 bases from J, the junction contained 13 bases not matched to a gene. The CDR3 DNA reads as TGTGCCAGCAGTCAAAAACTAACAGGGGTCCCCTATGGCTACACCTTC. It specifies CASSQKLTGVPYGYTF.

V usage is TRBV27 and J usage is TRBJ2-7; D is ambiguous. This CDR3 comprises 14 residues. The germline V and J ends were trimmed by 2 bases and 3 bases, with 11 bases remaining between them. The germline V gene encodes CDR1 MNHEY and CDR2 SMNVEV (reference sequence). CDR3: CASSLSPKIYEQYF. The CDR3 DNA is TGTGCCAGCAGTTTAAGCCCAAAAATCTACGAGCAGTACTTC.

The gene calls are TRBV6-1 and TRBJ2-7, with TRBD1 matching 7 bases. This CDR3 region has 14 residues. Germline V gene sequence: CDR1 MNHNS, CDR2 SASEGT. V trimming: 0 bases; J trimming: 3 bases; junction bases outside the gene matches: 2. The CDR3, as DNA: TGTGCCAGCAGTGAAGCCGGGACAGACTACGAGCAGTACGTC. Its translation: CASSEAGTDYEQYV.

The chain uses TRBV4-1 and TRBJ2-2; 7 positions agree with TRBD2. The CDR3 totals 16 residues. Looked up from germline, CDR1 is MGHRA and CDR2 is YSYEKL. V shed 4 bases and J 0 bases; nucleotides not matched to a gene: 5. Here the CDR3 DNA reads TGCGCCAGCAGCCCCGGGGCGGGGGCGAACACCGGGGAGCTGTTTTTT. Translating it yields CASSPGAGANTGELFF.

V usage is TRBV12-3 or TRBV12-4 and J usage is TRBJ1-4; 7 nucleotides line up with TRBD1. The V gene end was trimmed by 6 bases and the J gene end by 0 bases; junction bases not matched to a gene: 7. The CDR3 sequence is 16 residues long. The chain's CDR3 is CASRRGRVATNEKLFF. The CDR3 DNA reads as TGTGCCAGCAGGAGGGGGCGAGTGGCAACTAATGAAAAACTGTTTTTT.

The chain uses TRBV25-1 and TRBJ1-1; no reliable D call. Trimming left V 5 bases short and J 10 bases short, with 14 bases between. CDR3 size: 12 residues. Germline V gene lookup returns CDR1 MGHDK and CDR2 SYGVNS. The CDR3 region is CASSPVGRSAFF. DNA of the CDR3: TGTGCCAGCAGTCCGGTCGGGAGATCAGCTTTCTTT.

The V and J genes are TRBV12-3 or TRBV12-4 and TRBJ1-2, with D uncertain. V dropped 2 bases and J dropped 4 bases, with 11 bases sitting between them. The CDR3 sequence is 14 residues long. Here the CDR3 DNA reads TGTGCCAGCAGTTTATCAGCCCCACGCTATGGCTACACCTTC. It encodes CASSLSAPRYGYTF.

The genes are TRBV5-4 and TRBJ2-1; unclear D gene. The CDR3 consists of 13 residues. CDR1 is SGHNT, CDR2 YYREEE, per germline (reference sequence). V shed 0 bases and J shed 6 bases, with 7 bases lying between them. CDR3 region: CASSLEKFNEQFF. CDR3 nucleotides: TGTGCCAGCAGCTTGGAGAAATTCAATGAGCAGTTCTTC.

The chain employs TRBV28 and TRBJ2-1, with 7 bases matching TRBD2. CDR3 length: 14 amino acids. V dropped 10 bases and J dropped 5; count of bases not matched to a gene: 11. Germline V gene lookup returns CDR1 MDHEN and CDR2 SYDVKM. The CDR3 DNA reads as TGTGCCACCCGATCGGGGGGAACTAACAATGAGCAGTTCTTC. It encodes CATRSGGTNNEQFF.